What follows is one T cell receptor beta chain and its context. Antigen unknown. Each donor had approximately 10 milliliters of peripheral blood drawn. V was cut by 1 base and J by 7 bases, with 16 bases left in between. CDR3 length: 15 amino acids. In germline, CDR1 is LNHNV, CDR2 YYDKDF (reference sequence). These data come from a study of blood T cells in healthy people across ages. Across the study: Using template switching, researchers captured about one barcoded beta molecule for each two T cells.

Overall study findings and caveats: Long-lived donors carried more naive CD4+ cells and greater diversity than aged donors.

Using a J-beta primer mix together with a sample-barcoded 5' primer, a second PCR was run for roughly 6 to 11 cycles. All cDNA molecules were each tagged by a template-switch adaptor with 12 random nucleotides. TCRdb itself ran the 5' RACE reads through MiXCR, one entry per CDR3 protein. This repertoire shows over 1.5 million distinct CDR3 sequences, roughly 49% found once; its top ten account for roughly 2%. The rearrangement joins TRBV15 to TRBJ1-1; no clear D. The sample taken for sequencing was blood. This TCR derives from a middle-aged woman in good health. The CDR3 bases are TGTGCCACCAGCAGAGGATTTAGTAGTGCCATTGAAGCTTTCTTT. It codes for CATSRGFSSAIEAFF.